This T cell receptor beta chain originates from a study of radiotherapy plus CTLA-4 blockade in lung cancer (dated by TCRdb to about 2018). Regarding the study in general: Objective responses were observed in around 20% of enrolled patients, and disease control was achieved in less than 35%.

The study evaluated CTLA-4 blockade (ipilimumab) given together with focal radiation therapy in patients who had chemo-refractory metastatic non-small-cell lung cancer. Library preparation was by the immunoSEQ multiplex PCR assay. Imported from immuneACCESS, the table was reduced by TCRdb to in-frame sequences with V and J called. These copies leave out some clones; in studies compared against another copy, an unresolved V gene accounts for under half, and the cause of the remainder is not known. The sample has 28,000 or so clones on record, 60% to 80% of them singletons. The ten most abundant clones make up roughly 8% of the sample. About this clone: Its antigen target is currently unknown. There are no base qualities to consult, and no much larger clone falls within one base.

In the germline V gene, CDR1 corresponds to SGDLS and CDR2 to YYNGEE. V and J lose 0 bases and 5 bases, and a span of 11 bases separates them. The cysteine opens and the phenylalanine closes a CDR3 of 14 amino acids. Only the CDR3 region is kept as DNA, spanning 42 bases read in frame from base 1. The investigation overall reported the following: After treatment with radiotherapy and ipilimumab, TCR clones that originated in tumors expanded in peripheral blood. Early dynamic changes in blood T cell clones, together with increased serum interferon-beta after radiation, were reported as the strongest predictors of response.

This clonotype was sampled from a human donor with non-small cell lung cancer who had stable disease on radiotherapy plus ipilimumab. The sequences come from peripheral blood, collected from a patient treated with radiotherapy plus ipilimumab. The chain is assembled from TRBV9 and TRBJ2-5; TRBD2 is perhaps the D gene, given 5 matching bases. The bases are TGTGCCAGCAGCGTAGGAGGAGGTGTGGAGACCCAGTACTTC. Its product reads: CASSVGGGVETQYF.